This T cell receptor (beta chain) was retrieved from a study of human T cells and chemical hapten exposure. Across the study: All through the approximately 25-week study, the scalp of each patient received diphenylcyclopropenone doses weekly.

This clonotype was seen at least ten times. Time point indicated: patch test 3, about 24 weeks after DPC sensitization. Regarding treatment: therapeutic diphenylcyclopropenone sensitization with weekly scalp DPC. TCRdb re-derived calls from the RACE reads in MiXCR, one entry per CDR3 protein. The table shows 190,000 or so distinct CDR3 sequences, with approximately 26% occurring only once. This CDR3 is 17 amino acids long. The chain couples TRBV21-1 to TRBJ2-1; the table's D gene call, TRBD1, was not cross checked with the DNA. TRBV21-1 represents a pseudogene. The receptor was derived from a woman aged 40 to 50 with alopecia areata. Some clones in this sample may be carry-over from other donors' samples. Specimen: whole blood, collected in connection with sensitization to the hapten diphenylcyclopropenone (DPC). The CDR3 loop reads CASNDPPSSAIYNEQSF. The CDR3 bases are TGTGCCAGCAACGACCCCCCCTCTAGCGCCATTTACAATGAGCAGTCCTTC.